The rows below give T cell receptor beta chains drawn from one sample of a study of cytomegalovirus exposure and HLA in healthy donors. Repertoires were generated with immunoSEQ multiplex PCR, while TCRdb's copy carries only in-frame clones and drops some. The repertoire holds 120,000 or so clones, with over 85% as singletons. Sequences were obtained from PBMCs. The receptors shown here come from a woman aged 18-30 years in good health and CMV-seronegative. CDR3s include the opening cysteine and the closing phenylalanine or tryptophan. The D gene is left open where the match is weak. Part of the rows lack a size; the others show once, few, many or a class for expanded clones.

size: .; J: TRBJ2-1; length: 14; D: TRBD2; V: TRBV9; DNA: TGTGCCAGCAGCGGGCTAGCGGGAGGCAATGAGCAGTTCTTC; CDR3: CASSGLAGGNEQFF
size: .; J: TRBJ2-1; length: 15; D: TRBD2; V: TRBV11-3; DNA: TGTGCCAGCAGCTGGTCTAGCGGGGCCTACAATGAGCAGTTCTTC; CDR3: CASSWSSGAYNEQFF
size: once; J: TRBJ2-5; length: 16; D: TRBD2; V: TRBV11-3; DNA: TGTGCCAGCAGCCTCCAGGGAGCGGGACACCAAGAGACCCAGTACTTC; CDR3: CASSLQGAGHQETQYF
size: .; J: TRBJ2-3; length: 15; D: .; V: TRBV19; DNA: TGTGCCACCTCGAGAGGACTAACGAACACAGATACGCAGTATTTT; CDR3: CATSRGLTNTDTQYF
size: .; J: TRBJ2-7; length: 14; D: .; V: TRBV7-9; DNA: TGTGCCAGCAGCTTAGCCGGGAGACCCTACGAGCAGTACTTC; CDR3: CASSLAGRPYEQYF
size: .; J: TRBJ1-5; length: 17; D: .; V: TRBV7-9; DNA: TGTGCCAGCAGCTTAGCACACGGACTAATTAGCAATCAGCCCCAGCATTTT; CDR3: CASSLAHGLISNQPQHF
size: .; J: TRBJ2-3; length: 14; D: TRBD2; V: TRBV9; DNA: TGTGCTAGGGGGGGACTAGCGGGCCGAGATACGCAGTATTTT; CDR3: CARGGLAGRDTQYF
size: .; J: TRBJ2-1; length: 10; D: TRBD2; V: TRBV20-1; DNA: TGCAGTGCTAGTGGCGGGGGACAGTTCTTC; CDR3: CSASGGGQFF
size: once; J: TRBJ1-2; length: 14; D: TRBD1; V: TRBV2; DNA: TGTGCCAGTGGAACCGGGACAGCTTCGTATGGCTACACCTTC; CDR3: CASGTGTASYGYTF
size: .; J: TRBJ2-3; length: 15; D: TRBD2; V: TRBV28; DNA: TGTGCCAGCAGTTCGGCTAGCGGGGTTACTAATACGCAGTATTTT; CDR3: CASSSASGVTNTQYF
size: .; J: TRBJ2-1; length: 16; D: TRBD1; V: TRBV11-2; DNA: TGTGCCAGCAGCTTGACACGGGACAGGGTCAACAATGAGCAGTTCTTC; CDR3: CASSLTRDRVNNEQFF
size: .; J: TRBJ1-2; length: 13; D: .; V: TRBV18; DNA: TGTGCCAGCTCACCATTCCCGGTATATGGCTACACCTTC; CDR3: CASSPFPVYGYTF
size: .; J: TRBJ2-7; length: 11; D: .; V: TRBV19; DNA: TGTGCCACTCTTTTCGGGAGTGAGCAGTACTTC; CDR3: CATLFGSEQYF
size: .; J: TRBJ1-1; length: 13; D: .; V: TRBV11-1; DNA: TGTGCCAGCAGCTTCGTCCGGAACACTGAAGCTTTCTTT; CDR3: CASSFVRNTEAFF